The clone carrying this T cell receptor (beta chain) has just a few counts. Its antigen is undetermined. This sample is drawn from a study of vaccination and CD4 T cells after COVID-19. CDR1 is SEHNR, CDR2 FQNEAQ, per germline (reference sequence). The CDR3 consists of 14 residues. The V and J ends lost 5 bases and 4 bases respectively, with 14 bases between them. Time point in this sample: late sampling 161 to 241 days after vaccination in three convalescent patients. The treatment denotes: roughly nine-day PBMC culture with coronavirus spike peptide pools or control peptides (ViraFEST assay). Cell culture was performed with two million PBMCs per well in the presence of approximately 9.8 IU/ml IL-2 and about 9.4 ug/ml peptide pools. An Oncomine TCR Beta short-read assay was used to sequence the DNA from cultured CD4+ T cells. In TCRdb, the PCR reads were re-called with MiXCR into one record per CDR3 protein. The sample has 20,000 or so distinct CDR3 sequences, less than 40% seen once.

The sequenced sample was CD4+ T cells from blood, cultured in vitro, obtained about 7 months after SARS-CoV-2 vaccination. The receptor was isolated from a human donor who had recovered from COVID-19. The rearrangement joins TRBV7-9 to TRBJ2-5, with D possibly matching TRBD1 (6 bases). CDR3 nucleotides: TGTGCCAGCAGCCGCGGCCCAGGGGCAGAGACCCAGTACTTC. Protein sequence: CASSRGPGAETQYF.